This TCR beta chain stems from a study of blood T cell repertoires in COVID-19. How the authors handled the data: Scientists estimated how many nucleated cells there were by amplifying reference gene primers. Produced via immunoSEQ multiplex PCR; TCRdb's table is partial and in-frame only. V, J and clone size are taken as reported in that table, and D and trimming were inferred from the DNA itself. The data contain 130,000 or so clones, 88% of them singletons. This CDR3 is 13 amino acids long. The V end was cut by 7 bases, the J end by 0 bases, with 7 bases between. The germline V gene encodes CDR1 MDHEN and CDR2 SYDVKM.

The sample taken for sequencing was peripheral blood. This TCR was recovered from a man over 45 with acute or convalescent COVID-19. The rearrangement links TRBV28 to TRBJ1-5; no clear D gene. CDR3 DNA sequence: TGTGCCAGCATTCAGTATAGCAATCAGCCCCAGCATTTT. It codes for CASIQYSNQPQHF.